This T cell receptor (beta chain) is drawn from a study of blood T cell repertoires in COVID-19. Study-level information: Donors in the United States, Italy and Spain gave samples during acute or convalescent COVID-19. From T cells, B-cell-depleted T cells, or PBMCs came the material, which was cDNA or gDNA.

V was cut by 0 bases and J by 10 bases, with 13 bases left in between. The CDR3 consists of 14 residues. CDR1 and CDR2 from the germline V gene are LGHNA and YSLEER. Assay: immunoSEQ multiplex PCR; the TCRdb copy retains only in-frame clones and omits some. In the table there are 45,000 to 55,000 clones, roughly 79% of which are singletons. Sequencing was done on a sample of peripheral blood. V usage is TRBV4-3 and J usage is TRBJ2-1; D is possibly TRBD2 (6 bases). The clonotype comes from a human donor with active or convalescent COVID-19. The donor label of this sample is uncertain. The chain's CDR3 is CASSQEGPGDEQFF. CDR3 in DNA: TGCGCCAGCAGCCAAGAGGGACCGGGAGACGAGCAGTTCTTC.